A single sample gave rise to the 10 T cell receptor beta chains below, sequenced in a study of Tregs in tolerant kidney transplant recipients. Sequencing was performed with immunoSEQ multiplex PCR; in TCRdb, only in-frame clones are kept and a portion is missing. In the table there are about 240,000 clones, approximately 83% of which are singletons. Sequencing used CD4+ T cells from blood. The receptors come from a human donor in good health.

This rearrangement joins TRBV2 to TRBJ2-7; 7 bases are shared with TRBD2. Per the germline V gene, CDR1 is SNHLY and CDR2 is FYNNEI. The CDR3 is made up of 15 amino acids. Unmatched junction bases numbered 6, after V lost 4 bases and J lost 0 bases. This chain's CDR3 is CASSGVWGGSYEQYF. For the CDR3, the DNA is TGTGCCAGCAGTGGGGTTTGGGGGGGCTCCTACGAGCAGTACTTC. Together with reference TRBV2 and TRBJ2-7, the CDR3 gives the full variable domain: EPEVTQTPSHQVTQMGQEVILRCVPISNHLYFYWYRQILGQKVEFLVSFYNNEISEKSEIFDDQFSVERPDGSNFTLKIRSTKLEDSAMYFCASSGVWGGSYEQYFGPGTRLTVT.

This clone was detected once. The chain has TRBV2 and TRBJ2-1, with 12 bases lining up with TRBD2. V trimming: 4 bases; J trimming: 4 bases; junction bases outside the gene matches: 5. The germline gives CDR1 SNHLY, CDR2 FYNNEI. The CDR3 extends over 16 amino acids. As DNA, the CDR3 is TGTGCCAGCAGTGGGACTAGCGGGGTTGTTTACAATGAGCAGTTCTTC. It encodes CASSGTSGVVYNEQFF.

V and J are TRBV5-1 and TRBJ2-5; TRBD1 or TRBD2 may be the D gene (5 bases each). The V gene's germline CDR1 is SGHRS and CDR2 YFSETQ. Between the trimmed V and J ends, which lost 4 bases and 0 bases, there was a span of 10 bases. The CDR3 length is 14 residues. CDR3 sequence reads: CASSPGAHQETQYF. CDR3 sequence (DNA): TGCGCCAGCAGCCCCGGGGCTCACCAAGAGACCCAGTACTTC. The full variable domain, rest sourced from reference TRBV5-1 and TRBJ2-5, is KAGVTQTPRYLIKTRGQQVTLSCSPISGHRSVSWYQQTPGQGLQFLFEYFSETQRNKGNFPGRFSGRQFSNSRSEMNVSTLELGDSALYLCASSPGAHQETQYFGPGTRLLVL.

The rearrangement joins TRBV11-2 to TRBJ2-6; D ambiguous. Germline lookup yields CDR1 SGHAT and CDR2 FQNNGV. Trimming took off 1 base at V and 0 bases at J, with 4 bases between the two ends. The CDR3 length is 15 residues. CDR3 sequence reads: CASSLVGSGANVLTF. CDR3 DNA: TGTGCCAGCAGCTTAGTGGGCTCTGGGGCCAACGTCCTGACTTTC.

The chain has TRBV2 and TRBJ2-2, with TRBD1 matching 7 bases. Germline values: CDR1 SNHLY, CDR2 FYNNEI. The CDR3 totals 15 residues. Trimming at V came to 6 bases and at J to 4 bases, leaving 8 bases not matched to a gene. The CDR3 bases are TGTGCCAGCAGCGACAGGGTCGGAACCACCGGGGAGCTGTTTTTT. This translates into CASSDRVGTTGELFF.

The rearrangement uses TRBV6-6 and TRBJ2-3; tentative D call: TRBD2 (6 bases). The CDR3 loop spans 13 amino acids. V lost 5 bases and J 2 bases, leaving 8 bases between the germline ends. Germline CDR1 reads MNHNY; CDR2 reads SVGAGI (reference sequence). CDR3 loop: CASSRDFTDTQYF. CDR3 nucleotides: TGTGCCAGCAGTCGGGACTTCACAGATACGCAGTATTTT.

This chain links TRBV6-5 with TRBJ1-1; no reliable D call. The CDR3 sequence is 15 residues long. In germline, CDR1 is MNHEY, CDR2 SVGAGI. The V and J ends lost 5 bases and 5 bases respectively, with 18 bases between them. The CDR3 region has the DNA TGTGCCAGCAGTCCAAGGTCGGCGGGAGGTACTGAAGCTTTCTTT. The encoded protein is CASSPRSAGGTEAFF.

The CDR3 loop is CASSLAQGYNEQFF. In nucleotides, the CDR3 is TGTGCCAGCAGCTTAGCCCAGGGCTACAATGAGCAGTTCTTC. The chain has TRBV11-3 and TRBJ2-1; D is perhaps TRBD1 (5 bases). CDR1 SGHNT and CDR2 YENEEA come from the germline V gene. This CDR3 has 14 amino acids. Trimming stripped 1 base from V and 3 bases from J, with 7 bases between.

CDR3 in DNA: TGTGCCAGCAGCGTAGGGGTTTTGGGCAGCGATCAAGAGACCCAGTACTTC. This gives the protein CASSVGVLGSDQETQYF. This chain links TRBV9 with TRBJ2-5; D ambiguous. V was clipped by 0 bases and J by 2 bases, with 17 bases between them. This CDR3 is 17 amino acids long. Germline assignment: CDR1 SGDLS and CDR2 YYNGEE.

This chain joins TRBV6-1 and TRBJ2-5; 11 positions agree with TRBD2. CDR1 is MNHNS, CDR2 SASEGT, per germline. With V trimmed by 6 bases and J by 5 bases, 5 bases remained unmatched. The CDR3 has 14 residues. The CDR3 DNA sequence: TGTGCCAGCAGCCAGAGACTAGCGGGGGAGACCCAGTACTTC. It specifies CASSQRLAGETQYF.